What follows is one T cell receptor (beta chain) and its context. The clone's antigen remains unknown. Per-base quality was not reported, and no clone a single base away is much larger than it. The cohort comprised some 680 healthy bone marrow donors. Cohort members were all nominally healthy when sampled, although unrecorded immune exposures were likely present. The donor was CMV seropositive and was included in the group of some 290 seropositive cohort members. Each donor provided a peripheral blood sample, and peripheral blood mononuclear cells were used for TCR beta sequencing. The Qiagen DNeasy Blood Extraction Kit was used to extract genomic DNA from the blood cell samples. The library was prepared using the immunoSEQ multiplex PCR assay. A mixture of 60 forward primers for TCR Vbeta segments and 13 reverse primers for TCR Jbeta segments was used in the multiplex PCR. A multiplex PCR assay on genomic DNA amplified the CDR3 region of rearranged TCR beta genes. The amplified TCR beta libraries were sequenced on the Illumina HiSeq System as 87-base-pair reads. Per the source publication's procedure: Across the 670 or so repertoires, a later analysis counted approximately 75 million unique TCR beta chains, around 10 million of which were shared by at least two donors. Raw reads were error-corrected and collapsed into unique sequences with a nearest-neighbor algorithm that merged closely related sequences to remove PCR and sequencing errors. V, D and J gene segments were assigned by aligning CDR3 sequences to IMGT reference sequences. For a sequence to be retained, at least a six-nucleotide match to both a V gene segment and a J gene segment was required. A rearrangement was called productive if the CDR3 had no stop codons and remained in frame with V and J, and every other rearrangement was called non-productive. Following IMGT convention, CDR3 was defined as the stretch from the second conserved V-encoded cysteine up to the conserved J-encoded phenylalanine. Sequences without an unambiguous match to a single V gene segment were excluded from the earlier analysis of about 600 of the donors. In an earlier analysis of around 600 of the donors, V segments were called functional above 56.7% productive rearrangements and were called segregating when the between-donor standard deviation exceeded 5%. A statistical classification framework was built to diagnose cytomegalovirus status from the catalog of TCR beta chain sequences. In a later analysis, TCR nucleotide sequences were compared against IMGT/GENE-DB human TR gene sequences so that V and J genes could be assigned. The TCRdist pipeline was used in a later analysis to assign CDR3 sequences and most-parsimonious VDJ recombination scenarios. A later analysis defined each TCR beta chain by its CDR3 amino acid sequence plus V-gene family, and excluded reads lacking a unique V-gene family. A later analysis removed 600 or so highly shared, low-generation-probability nucleotide sequences to deal with suspected cross-contamination and a sequencing artifact. For each public chain, a later analysis derived a clonal expansion index from normalized ranks of inferred template counts within each repertoire. In a later analysis, generation probabilities were computed with a VDJ recombination model fitted to out-of-frame rearrangements, and the resulting probabilities were checked against IGoR. Hypergeometric tests were used in a later analysis to score TCR-TCR, TCR-HLA and TCR-CMV co-occurrence, with a repertoire-size bias correction applied to the TCR pairs. False discovery rates were estimated in a later analysis by permuting HLA or CMV assignments 20 times. In a later analysis, co-occurring TCRs were grouped with DBSCAN, and TCRdist sequence similarity was added when clustering was performed within HLA-allele-positive subsets. For co-occurrence clustering, repertoires with fewer than 30,000 or more than 120,000 public chains were excluded, along with four or five repertoires with anomalous nucleotide sharing. TCRdb retrieved this table from immuneACCESS and kept in-frame rearrangements only. Not all clones are present; in checked studies, unresolved V genes account for under half, and no reason is known for the remainder. The V and J calls and clone size come from that table; D and trimming were worked out from the DNA. The sample yields 30,000 to 45,000 clones; 86% were counted once. The top ten clones comprise about an eighth of the sample.

These data come from a study of cytomegalovirus exposure and HLA in healthy donors (dated by TCRdb to about 2017). Looking at the study overall: In an earlier analysis of 587 of the donors, 276 Gb of sequence data and 117 million unique TCR beta sequences from 150 million to 200 million T cells were reported. Around 320 gigabases of sequencing data and approximately 80 million unique TCR sequences were included in an early release covering about 600 HLA-typed donors. Of the approximately 370 genotyped donors, roughly 80% were placed in the genetic ancestry cluster associated with self-reported Caucasian donors. The study aimed to test whether signatures of past pathogen exposure could be identified by cataloging public T cell receptors. The study profiled the T cell repertoires of under 850 subjects by immunosequencing and related them to cytomegalovirus serostatus. Along with the roughly 700-subject first cohort, a separate validation cohort of over a hundred different subjects was used. To predict cytomegalovirus infection status, the study brought together high-throughput TCR immunosequencing, statistical association of individual TCRs with disease status, and machine learning. A later analysis re-examined previously published TCR beta repertoires from around 670 donors and added high-resolution HLA genotyping to investigate patterns of TCR occurrence. Rather than using new phenotypic data, the later analysis identified candidate immune exposures from TCR beta sequences and from how often those sequences occurred across donors. In an earlier analysis of more than 550 of the donors, high-throughput TCR beta sequencing was used to judge whether each TCR beta V gene segment behaved as functional or pseudogenic. Donor age, sex, ethnicity and CMV serostatus were collected together with the repertoire data. Genome-wide SNP genotypes for about three fifths of the roughly 700 donors were used in a later genetic analysis, which treated that subset as a discovery cohort. Every discovery cohort repertoire had been produced on one sequencing platform. Class I and class II HLA loci were covered by the typing at four-digit resolution. Typing coverage differed by locus: A, B, C, DRB1 and DQB1 were typed in about 620-630 donors, DQA1 in about 500, DPA1 in 600 to 610, and DPB1 in just under 490. Four or five DR-DQ haplotypes were handled as single units for association and clustering, since linkage in the cohort was strong. Among some 410 genotyped donors of the cohort, an average of roughly 230,000 unique TCR beta nucleotide sequences was sequenced per donor, of which about 19% were non-productive. Paper-wide results and their limitations: According to a later genetic analysis, donors in an Asian-associated ancestry cluster had fewer N-insertions in productive TCRs than the approximately 690-donor mean. Cytomegalovirus status was reported to be diagnosed by the classifier with high specificity and sensitivity in both the original and validation cohorts. The presence/absence analyses assumed that sequencing depth was roughly uniform across donors, and that assumption may not be true. In a later analysis, the rate of TCR association differed among HLA loci, with DRB1 alleles having the most associated TCRs and HLA-C alleles having the fewest. In an earlier analysis of roughly 500 of the donors, most TCR beta V segments appeared in productive rearrangements about 90% or about 30% of the time, broadly matching IMGT annotations. In a later analysis, HLA-associated TCR beta chains showed more clonal expansion and lower generation probabilities than non-associated chains that were equally common. Strong co-occurrence of HLA alleles, especially DR and DQ, made assigning TCR associations to individual alleles difficult. Because counts were too low, around 17 rarely observed V segments, including chromosome 9 orphons, were left out of the earlier analysis of approximately 580 of the donors. In a later analysis, most CMV-associated TCR beta chains were found to appear HLA-restricted, with HLA associations seemingly driven largely by CMV exposure. The only immune exposure information available for the cohort was CMV serostatus. While some public TCRs were present in many individuals, most TCR sequences turned up only very rarely across donors. In a later genetic analysis, a missense DCLRE1C variant was associated with V-gene and J-gene trimming of TCR beta chains, and the association was replicated in an independent cohort. A few of the identified cytomegalovirus-associated TCR beta chains were confirmed in vitro to be specific for cytomegalovirus antigens. Because HLA typing was unavailable for some donors at each locus, only the typed subset was used in association tests. The sequencing pipeline was judged likely to have produced a cluster of highly shared sequence variants as a technical artifact. A further reported finding was that TCR beta sequences accurately predicted the HLA-A and HLA-B alleles for most subjects in the first cohort. Linkage disequilibrium might explain the correlated functional status among segregating V segments, but an unknown experimental factor could not be ruled out. The authors suggested that the approach could potentially be extended to other disease states and immunological phenotypes. According to a later analysis, parvovirus B19, influenza, CMV and Epstein-Barr virus appeared linked to several top co-occurrence clusters. The study listed approximately 150 TCR beta chains as associated with cytomegalovirus. The cohort was sequenced for TCR beta chains only, and without alpha or paired-chain data the features that could be detected were limited. In a later analysis, over 15,000 TCR beta sequences were associated with specific HLA alleles at a false discovery rate of 0.05.

The origin of this receptor is a woman in her thirties or forties in good health and CMV-seropositive. The material sequenced was PBMCs.

The bases read TGTGCCAGCAGCAAAGTAAAGGACAGGGAGAGCTCTGGGGCCAACGTCCTGACTTTC. This is translated as CASSKVKDRESSGANVLTF. The sequence joins TRBV21-1 to TRBJ2-6; TRBD1 was called by the table and not checked on the DNA. TRBV21-1 is a recognized pseudogene. The CDR3 has 19 amino acids, counting the end cysteine and phenylalanine. The retained sequence is limited to the CDR3, 57 bases, with the frame set at the first base.